This TCR beta chain was documented in a study of T cell repertoires in cytomegalovirus infection. Study background: Both a matching HLA type and CMV infection were indicated by public TCR beta signatures.

This clonotype was seen a few times. Antigen unknown. TCRdb re-analysed the reads in MiXCR, keeping a single row per CDR3 protein. Of some 600,000 distinct CDR3 sequences detected, 20% to 25% appear once; the ten largest clones hold around 8%. Study-wide points: HLA-C-restricted, CMV-specific TCR beta clonotypes were dominant ex vivo. Summed frequency of public TCR beta families distinguished CMV carriers with the relevant HLA.

V gave up 3 bases and J gave up 6 bases, with 5 bases separating them. Per germline, CDR1 MGHDK and CDR2 SYGVNS. The CDR3 is made up of 12 amino acids. The chain joins TRBV25-1 to TRBJ1-4; no definite D call. Sequences were obtained from CD8+ T cells from PBMCs. This TCR derives from a human donor in good health (CMV status not recorded). Some clones in this sample may be carry-over from other donors' samples. The CDR3 DNA follows: TGTGCCAGCAGTGACGGAGATGAAAAACTGTTTTTT. This gives the protein CASSDGDEKLFF.